This T cell receptor (beta chain) appears in the sequencing data of a study of control samples from healthy donors and cancer patients. Here immunoSEQ multiplex PCR was the method, and the copy in TCRdb shows in-frame clones only, minus some. Seen here are tens of thousands of clones, roughly nine tenths observed once, and the top ten hold 1.5% to 2%. This receptor was obtained from a man between 35 and 55 years old with colorectal cancer. The sequencing sample was made of PBMCs.

CDR3 in DNA: TGTGCCAGCAGTTACGGGACAGGGGCCGGCTACACCTTC. Translating gives CASSYGTGAGYTF. V usage is TRBV6-2 or TRBV6-3 and J usage is TRBJ1-2; 10 bases align to TRBD1. Germline lookup yields CDR1 MNHEY and CDR2 SVGEGT. This CDR3 is built from 13 residues. V dropped 2 bases and J dropped 8; count of bases not matched to a gene: 2.